A single sample gave rise to the 29 T cell receptor beta chains below, sequenced in a study of blood T cells in healthy people across ages. It was with a sample-barcoded 5' primer and a J-beta primer mix that a second PCR of roughly 6 to 12 cycles was run. MiXCR, applied by TCRdb to the 5' RACE reads, yields one record per CDR3 protein. The table has 1.8 million or so distinct CDR3 sequences, roughly two fifths seen once. Material: blood. These receptors were collected from a human donor in good health.

In its sample, this clonotype was seen a few times. V is TRBV27 and J is TRBJ2-5, with 12 bases aligning to TRBD2. The CDR3 sequence is 16 residues long. Trimming at V came to 2 bases and at J to 4 bases, leaving 5 bases not matched to a gene. Germline-derived CDR1 and CDR2 are MNHEY and SMNVEV (reference sequence). CDR3 loop: CASSLRLAGGLETQYF. In nucleotides, the CDR3 is TGTGCCAGCAGTTTAAGGCTAGCGGGGGGGCTAGAGACCCAGTACTTC.

V usage is TRBV11-1 and J usage is TRBJ2-3; TRBD1 agrees at 8 bases. V trimming: 4 bases; J trimming: 4 bases; junction bases outside the gene matches: 7. CDR1 and CDR2 (germline): SGHAT, FQDESV (reference sequence). The CDR3 spans 15 residues. The CDR3 DNA reads TGTGCCAGCAGCTCCGGACAGGGAGAGGCAGATACGCAGTATTTT. Translated: CASSSGQGEADTQYF.

This clonotype appeared a few times. The chain links TRBV7-7 to TRBJ2-7; D gene unclear. The V gene lost 1 base and the J gene lost 0 bases, with 7 bases spanning the gap. The CDR3 covers 14 residues. Per germline, CDR1 SSHAT and CDR2 FNYEAQ (reference sequence). CDR3 coding DNA: TGTGCCAGCAGCTTAGAGAAGGGCTCCTACGAGCAGTACTTC. Encoded protein: CASSLEKGSYEQYF.

J is TRBJ2-5 and V is TRBV9; D is perhaps TRBD2 (6 bases). The J call may not be correct, given that the DNA end is closer to TRBJ2-7. Germline V gene data show CDR1 as SGDLS and CDR2 as YYNGEE. The CDR3 loop spans 15 amino acids. Here the CDR3 DNA reads TGTGCCAGCAGCGTAGGGTGGGACTTCTCCTACGAGCAGTACTTC. Protein: CASSVGWDFSYEQYF.

V is TRBV20-1 and J is TRBJ1-1, with TRBD1 as a possible D gene (5 bases). Germline CDR1 reads DFQATT; CDR2 reads SNEGSKA (reference sequence). The CDR3 has 13 residues. V lost 6 bases and J lost 3, with 14 bases in between. CDR3 bases: TGCAGTGCCTCGGGGCCGAGAGACACTGAAGCTTTCTTT. Encoded protein: CSASGPRDTEAFF.

V usage is TRBV4-3 and J usage is TRBJ2-7; D is unresolved. The CDR3 spans 15 residues. Trimming took 4 bases from V and 2 from J, leaving 15 bases between them. The germline V gene has CDR1 LGHNA and CDR2 YSLEER. The CDR3 sequence: CASSLSNVGPYEQYF. Here the CDR3 DNA reads TGCGCCAGCAGCCTAAGCAATGTCGGGCCCTACGAGCAGTACTTC.

The CDR3 bases are TGTGCCAGCACCGAGATTGATACGCAGTATTTT. As protein: CASTEIDTQYF. The rearrangement links TRBV7-9 to TRBJ2-3; D unclear. Germline V gene data show CDR1 as SEHNR and CDR2 as FQNEAQ (reference sequence). The CDR3 is made up of 11 amino acids. The V end lost 7 bases, the J end lost 6 bases, and 8 bases lay between the germline ends.

In its sample, this clonotype was seen a few times. The chain is built from TRBV7-6 and TRBJ2-5, with D possibly TRBD2 on 5 matching bases. The CDR3 spans 15 residues. Between the trimmed V and J ends, which lost 7 bases and 2 bases, there was a span of 17 bases. Germline V gene data show CDR1 as SGHVS and CDR2 as FNYEAQ. CDR3 loop: CASNKEVSGQETQYF. The CDR3 coding sequence is TGTGCCAGCAACAAGGAGGTATCGGGTCAAGAGACCCAGTACTTC.

The chain recombines TRBV12-3 or TRBV12-4 with TRBJ2-1; 9 bases align to TRBD1. The J call is uncertain, as TRBJ2-7 better fits the DNA end. This CDR3 has 14 amino acids. The CDR3 DNA sequence: TGTGCCAGCAGGAGGGACAGGGACTACAATGAGCAGTACTTC. Its protein is CASRRDRDYNEQYF.

This clonotype has at least ten counts. The CDR3 coding sequence is TGTGCCATCAGCGGCATGGGGGGGGATGGCTACACCTTC. Amino acid sequence: CAISGMGGDGYTF. The chain is built from TRBV10-3 and TRBJ1-2; D possibly corresponds to TRBD1 (5 bases). The CDR3 is made up of 13 amino acids. Germline V gives CDR1 ENHRY, CDR2 SYGVKD. V was shortened by 6 bases and J by 6 bases, with 14 bases between the two germline ends.

The rearrangement joins TRBV29-1 to TRBJ1-5; D unresolved. CDR3 length equals 13 residues. CDR1 is SQVTM and CDR2 is ANQGSEA in the germline V gene. Trimming removed 4 bases at V and 0 bases at J, with 7 bases between. CDR3 loop: CSVGNYSNQPQHF. CDR3 bases: TGCAGCGTTGGAAACTATAGCAATCAGCCCCAGCATTTT.

This clonotype has at least ten counts. V usage is TRBV20-1 and J usage is TRBJ2-7; tentative D call: TRBD1 (5 bases). This CDR3 has 12 amino acids. In germline, CDR1 is DFQATT, CDR2 SNEGSKA (reference sequence). The V and J ends lost 7 bases and 0 bases respectively, with 10 bases between them. The CDR3 DNA is TGCAGTGGGGGCGGTAGCTCCTACGAGCAGTACTTC. Its translation is CSGGGSSYEQYF.

V and J are TRBV10-3 and TRBJ2-1, with TRBD1 matching 9 bases. The CDR3 runs to 16 residues. The junction had 8 bases not matched to a gene; V was cut back by 6 bases and J by 2 bases. Germline loops: CDR1 ENHRY, CDR2 SYGVKD. The CDR3 is CAIRDRGKVAYNEQFF. The CDR3 region has the DNA TGTGCCATCAGGGACAGGGGAAAGGTTGCCTACAATGAGCAGTTCTTC.

This clonotype was observed a few times. V and J are TRBV6-6 and TRBJ2-7; D remains ambiguous. Germline values: CDR1 MNHNY, CDR2 SVGAGI (reference sequence). V lost 2 bases and J lost 9, with 8 bases in between. The CDR3 contains 11 residues. The CDR3 DNA reads TGTGCCAGCAGTTACGAATTCGTGCAGTACTTC. Amino acids: CASSYEFVQYF.

The J gene is TRBJ2-1, the V gene TRBV10-3; TRBD1 aligns across 7 bases. Trimming took 6 bases from V and 6 from J; bases not matched to a gene: 2. CDR1 is ENHRY and CDR2 is SYGVKD in the germline V gene. CDR3 length equals 12 residues. CDR3 region: CAIRQGRNEQFF. The CDR3 nucleotides read TGTGCCATCAGACAGGGGCGCAATGAGCAGTTCTTC.

This clonotype was observed a handful of times. The chain couples TRBV7-9 to TRBJ1-4; D perhaps matches TRBD1 (5 bases). Germline CDR1 is SEHNR and CDR2 is FQNEAQ (reference sequence). The CDR3 extends over 15 amino acids. The ends were cut back, 6 bases at V and 2 bases at J, with 13 bases in the middle. CDR3 in DNA: TGTGCCAGCAGTCGGATGCCAGGGACTAATGAAAAACTGTTTTTT. Protein product: CASSRMPGTNEKLFF.

This sequence joins TRBV28 and TRBJ2-1; D unclear. The germline V gene has CDR1 MDHEN and CDR2 SYDVKM. The CDR3 is 13 residues long. The V and J ends lost 5 bases and 10 bases respectively, with 15 bases between them. The CDR3: CASSTTAPEEQFF. The CDR3 DNA sequence: TGTGCCAGCAGTACCACAGCCCCCGAGGAGCAGTTCTTC.

V usage is TRBV7-3 and J usage is TRBJ2-2; D not certain. V lost 2 bases and J lost 5, with 6 bases in between. Germline V gene lookup returns CDR1 SGHTA and CDR2 FQGTGA. There are 13 residues in the CDR3. The DNA for the CDR3 is TGTGCCAGCAGCTTATCACAAACCGGGGAGCTGTTTTTT. It translates to CASSLSQTGELFF.

A few counts support this clonotype. CDR3 sequence (DNA): TGTGCCAGCAGCCCGGGACAGGGAAGTTGGGAGCAGTACTTC. This encodes CASSPGQGSWEQYF. The J gene is TRBJ2-7, the V gene TRBV5-6; 9 bases fit TRBD1. Germline lookup yields CDR1 SGHDT and CDR2 YYEEEE. The CDR3 spans 14 residues. V was pared by 4 bases and J by 7 bases, with 9 bases of the junction left unmatched. The full variable domain, rest sourced from reference TRBV5-6 and TRBJ2-7, is DAGVTQSPTHLIKTRGQQVTLRCSPKSGHDTVSWYQQALGQGPQFIFQYYEEEERQRGNFPDRFSGHQFPNYSSELNVNALLLGDSALYLCASSPGQGSWEQYFGPGTRLTVT.

V and J are TRBV20-1 and TRBJ1-1; D remains ambiguous. The CDR3 consists of 14 residues. Germline lookup yields CDR1 DFQATT and CDR2 SNEGSKA (reference sequence). Trimming shortened V by 1 base and J by 1 base, and 10 bases separated the two germline ends. CDR3 sequence (DNA): TGCAGTGCTAGAGGAGAGCAGGCGAACACTGAAGCTTTCTTT. This gives the protein CSARGEQANTEAFF.

The chain carries TRBV4-3 and TRBJ1-2; D not resolved. Between the trimmed V and J ends, which lost 0 bases and 7 bases, there was a span of 12 bases. The CDR3 spans 14 residues. Germline V lookup: CDR1 LGHNA, CDR2 YSLEER. For the CDR3, the DNA is TGCGCCAGCAGCCAAGAAACGGATCTGAGTGGCTACACCTTC. Amino acid sequence: CASSQETDLSGYTF.

The chain has TRBV28 and TRBJ2-1, with D possibly TRBD1 on 5 matching bases. Germline V gene sequence: CDR1 MDHEN, CDR2 SYDVKM. The V end was cut by 6 bases, the J end by 0 bases, with 18 bases between. The CDR3 contains 17 residues. Here the CDR3 reads CASSRTDKLTSYNEQFF. CDR3 coding DNA: TGTGCCAGCAGCCGAACGGACAAACTGACCTCCTACAATGAGCAGTTCTTC.

This rearrangement joins TRBV18 to TRBJ2-4; a possible D gene is TRBD1 (5 bases). CDR1 and CDR2 (germline): KGHSH, LQKENI. Trimming stripped 1 base from V and 3 bases from J, with 16 bases between. The CDR3 extends over 17 amino acids. CDR3 region: CASSPQGPINSKNIQYF. The DNA for the CDR3 is TGTGCCAGCTCACCACAGGGGCCCATAAATAGCAAAAACATTCAGTACTTC.

The chain employs TRBV14 and TRBJ2-7, with TRBD1 as a possible D gene (6 bases). Germline loops: CDR1 SGHDN, CDR2 FVKESK. This CDR3 contains 15 residues. V gave up 4 bases and J gave up 4 bases, with 17 bases separating them. CDR3 nucleotides: TGTGCCAGCAGCCCCTACAGGGATTTGAGGTACGAGCAGTACTTC. This gives the protein CASSPYRDLRYEQYF.

This clonotype was counted a few times. The chain joins TRBV25-1 to TRBJ2-3; D might be TRBD1 (6 bases). Germline V gives CDR1 MGHDK, CDR2 SYGVNS. The CDR3 totals 15 residues. V was cut by 3 bases and J by 2 bases, with 12 bases left in between. CDR3 in amino acids: CASSEGADLTDTQYF. The CDR3, as DNA: TGTGCCAGCAGTGAGGGGGCAGATCTCACAGATACGCAGTATTTT.

This clonotype has just a few counts. The CDR3 region is CASSRTGGPDEQFF. Here the CDR3 DNA reads TGTGCCAGCAGCCGGACAGGGGGACCCGATGAGCAGTTCTTC. V usage is TRBV7-9 and J usage is TRBJ2-1; 10 bases line up with TRBD1. Germline V CDR1 and CDR2: SEHNR, FQNEAQ (reference sequence). The J segment lost 8 bases and the V segment lost 5 bases, leaving 6 bases of the junction unmatched. The CDR3 is made up of 14 amino acids.

The V and J genes are TRBV7-9 and TRBJ2-3, with TRBD2 matching 8 bases. CDR3 length equals 17 residues. The J segment lost 0 bases and the V segment lost 5 bases, leaving 10 bases of the junction unmatched. In germline, CDR1 is SEHNR, CDR2 FQNEAQ (reference sequence). The CDR3: CASSPLWAGGSTDTQYF. CDR3 DNA sequence: TGTGCCAGCAGCCCGCTTTGGGCGGGGGGTAGCACAGATACGCAGTATTTT.

This clonotype was seen only a few times. The genes are TRBV7-3 and TRBJ2-1, with 8 bases fitting TRBD2. Germline trimming cut 5 bases from V and 5 bases from J; bases unmatched to any gene: 5. Germline CDR1 and CDR2: SGHTA and FQGTGA. The CDR3 extends over 14 amino acids. For the CDR3, the DNA is TGTGCCAGCAGCCGCGGGGGGATTAACAATGAGCAGTTCTTC. Residues: CASSRGGINNEQFF.

The chain combines TRBV29-1 with TRBJ2-5; no definite D call. V was cut by 3 bases and J by 5 bases, with 22 bases left in between. CDR1 is SQVTM, CDR2 ANQGSEA, per germline. This CDR3 region has 16 residues. The CDR3 here is CSVDGSTGLPRETQYF. CDR3 nucleotides: TGCAGCGTTGATGGGTCCACGGGCCTACCTCGGGAGACCCAGTACTTC.